The sequence of this T cell receptor (beta chain) was determined in a study of response to subunit inactivated influenza vaccine. CDR3 size: 16 residues. Per the germline V gene, CDR1 is LGHDT and CDR2 is YNNKEL (reference sequence). J was trimmed by 3 bases and V by 3 bases; bases with no gene match: 3. On this clonotype itself: Its target is not known.

Whole-study findings and limits: Each seasonal influenza vaccination recruits few new T cells, the authors suggested.

TCRdb used MiXCR to reprocess the RT-PCR reads, holding one entry per CDR3 protein. The data contain roughly 710,000 distinct CDR3 sequences, 13% to 15% of them singletons. This TCR was recovered from a man over 45 who received an inactivated influenza vaccine. The sample here was PBMCs from blood, taken 14 to 15 days before vaccination. The chain carries TRBV3-1 and TRBJ2-6, with 9 bases aligning to TRBD1. The CDR3 sequence: CASSQGQGGGANVLTF. Here the CDR3 DNA reads TGTGCCAGCAGCCAGGGACAGGGTGGTGGGGCCAACGTCCTGACTTTC.